The 30 T cell receptor beta chains below were found in one sample sequenced in a study of blood T cells in healthy people across ages. The authors ran a second PCR of roughly 7 to 11 cycles using a sample-barcoded 5' primer and a J-beta primer mix. TCRdb recomputed calls from the 5' RACE reads with MiXCR, one row per CDR3 protein. The table shows over a million distinct CDR3 sequences, with more than 40% occurring only once. The specimen was blood. The receptors shown here come from a woman in her fifties or sixties in good health.

V gene TRBV27 combines with J gene TRBJ2-1, with 7 positions matching TRBD1. The V and J ends lost 6 bases and 0 bases, in that order; junction bases with no gene match: 8. The CDR3 has 16 residues. CDR1 is MNHEY and CDR2 is SMNVEV in the germline V gene (reference sequence). CDR3 residues: CASRIGTASSYNEQFF. Here the CDR3 DNA reads TGTGCCAGCAGAATCGGGACAGCAAGCTCCTACAATGAGCAGTTCTTC.

This clonotype appeared many times. The chain uses TRBV5-1 and TRBJ2-7; 7 nucleotides match TRBD1. J was trimmed by 3 bases and V by 3 bases; bases with no gene match: 3. The CDR3 extends over 13 amino acids. The V gene's germline CDR1 is SGHRS and CDR2 YFSETQ. As DNA, the CDR3 is TGCGCCAGCAGCTACGGGACAGACTACGAGCAGTACTTC. Its protein product is CASSYGTDYEQYF.

The CDR3 sequence: CAISDGRENTEAFF. DNA of the CDR3: TGTGCCATCAGTGATGGGCGTGAGAACACTGAAGCTTTCTTT. The J gene is TRBJ1-1, the V gene TRBV10-3; D is uncertain. Germline V lookup: CDR1 ENHRY, CDR2 SYGVKD. The CDR3 is 14 amino acids. The germline V and J ends were trimmed by 3 bases and 1 base, with 9 bases remaining between them.

This chain joins TRBV11-2 and TRBJ2-5, with 9 bases that match TRBD1. The germline V gene has CDR1 SGHAT and CDR2 FQNNGV. The CDR3 has 13 amino acids. V trimming: 6 bases; J trimming: 5 bases; junction bases outside the gene matches: 4. The CDR3 protein is CASSWTGVETQYF. CDR3 coding DNA: TGTGCCAGCAGTTGGACAGGGGTTGAGACCCAGTACTTC.

On this clonotype: The DNA is left out, because the CDR3 cannot be placed on it with certainty; the CDR3 is given as TCRdb lists it. This chain joins TRBV9 and TRBJ2-6; the table's D call, TRBD2, has no DNA check behind it. CDR1 and CDR2 (germline): SGDLS, YYNGEE. The CDR3 has 16 amino acids, counting both end residues. The CDR3 spells CASSVGTGSGANVMTF.

The chain carries TRBV12-3 or TRBV12-4 and TRBJ1-1; 11 positions match TRBD1. CDR3 length: 16 amino acids. Trimming cost V 5 bases and J 5 bases; bases outside gene matches: 10. The CDR3 spells CASSPRTGGLGTEAFF. The CDR3 DNA sequence: TGTGCCAGCAGTCCCCGGACAGGGGGCCTGGGGACTGAAGCTTTCTTT.

This sequence joins TRBV12-3 or TRBV12-4 and TRBJ1-5; D is unresolved. CDR3 length: 15 amino acids. Trimming shortened V by 1 base and J by 8 bases, and 15 bases separated the two germline ends. CDR3 sequence (DNA): TGTGCCAGCAGTTTAGGAGGAAATAGTTTGAAGCCCCAGCATTTT. It encodes CASSLGGNSLKPQHF.

By proportion, this clonotype is medium-sized. A much bigger clone sits one base away, suggesting this may be a read error. This chain connects TRBV4-2 to TRBJ2-5, with 11 bases matching TRBD2. Germline V lookup: CDR1 LGHNA, CDR2 YNFKEQ. V shed 5 bases and J 11 bases; nucleotides not matched to a gene: 13. The CDR3 extends over 15 amino acids. The CDR3 region is CASSILAGGVNEQYF. The CDR3 DNA is TGTGCCAGCAGCATTCTAGCGGGAGGAGTTAATGAGCAGTACTTC.

A remark on this clonotype: The conserved phenylalanine or tryptophan is not found at the CDR3 terminus, so this likely reflects a read error. The chain recombines TRBV10-3 with TRBJ2-3; 10 bases are a match to TRBD2. Germline lookup yields CDR1 ENHRY and CDR2 SYGVKD. Unmatched junction bases numbered 5, after V lost 0 bases and J lost 2 bases. This CDR3 has 17 amino acids. CDR3: CAISESWLAGDTDTQYS. The CDR3 coding sequence is TGTGCCATCAGTGAGTCCTGGCTAGCGGGAGACACAGATACGCAGTATTCT.

This clonotype has more than one count but fewer than ten. This chain links TRBV7-8 with TRBJ2-3, with 13 bases matching TRBD2. J was trimmed by 4 bases and V by 4 bases; bases with no gene match: 5. The CDR3 runs to 16 residues. Germline V CDR1 and CDR2: SGHVS, FQNEAQ. CDR3: CASSSRLAGGSDTQYF. CDR3 nucleotide sequence: TGTGCCAGCAGCTCGCGACTAGCGGGAGGTTCAGATACGCAGTATTTT.

The genes are TRBV6-5 and TRBJ2-7; 8 nucleotides agree with TRBD1. CDR1 MNHEY and CDR2 SVGAGI come from the germline V gene. The CDR3 covers 15 residues. V shed 6 bases and J 4 bases; nucleotides not matched to a gene: 11. CDR3 sequence: CASRPVSTGEYEQYF. Written as DNA, the CDR3 is TGTGCCAGCAGACCCGTGTCGACAGGGGAATACGAGCAGTACTTC.

The chain joins TRBV28 to TRBJ2-7; D ambiguous. The length of the CDR3 is 13 residues. CDR1 and CDR2 from the germline V gene are MDHEN and SYDVKM. Trimming stripped 3 bases from V and 5 bases from J, with 11 bases between. The DNA of the CDR3 is TGTGCCAGCAGTTTGGGTGCCACCCACGAGCAGTACTTC. As protein: CASSLGATHEQYF.

The rearrangement links TRBV5-1 to TRBJ1-1, with 10 bases aligning to TRBD1. CDR3 length: 15 amino acids. In germline, CDR1 is SGHRS, CDR2 YFSETQ. V lost 4 bases to trimming and J lost 4 bases; unmatched junction nucleotides: 7. In DNA, the CDR3 is TGCGCCAGCAGCCCGGGACAGGGGTTACTCACTGAAGCTTTCTTT. Translation: CASSPGQGLLTEAFF.

The genes are TRBV5-1 and TRBJ1-4; D is perhaps TRBD1 (6 bases). Looked up from germline, CDR1 is SGHRS and CDR2 is YFSETQ. This CDR3 comprises 18 residues. Deletions cut 0 bases from V and 6 bases from J, with 21 bases between. This CDR3 is CASSLGQMTGLKYEKLFF. For the CDR3, the DNA is TGCGCCAGCAGCTTGGGGCAAATGACAGGACTCAAATATGAAAAACTGTTTTTT.

This clonotype was detected a few times. This rearrangement joins TRBV6-2 or TRBV6-3 to TRBJ2-7, with D hard to call. Germline V gene lookup returns CDR1 MNHEY and CDR2 SVGEGT. This CDR3 contains 15 residues. The germline V and J ends were trimmed by 0 bases and 2 bases, with 11 bases remaining between them. The CDR3 coding sequence is TGTGCCAGCAGTTACTCGAGAGCCCCAGCCTACGAGCAGTACTTC. Translating gives CASSYSRAPAYEQYF.

There are a few counts of this clonotype. The chain couples TRBV2 to TRBJ2-7; TRBD1 might be the D (6 bases). The CDR3 totals 12 residues. With 7 bases removed from V and 7 bases from J, the gap between germline ends came to 14 bases. Germline V gene data show CDR1 as SNHLY and CDR2 as FYNNEI. The CDR3 protein is CASTSTGTEQYF. Written as DNA, the CDR3 is TGTGCCAGCACCTCGACAGGAACGGAGCAGTACTTC.

The V and J genes are TRBV20-1 and TRBJ2-5, with D maybe TRBD2 (6 bases). With the DNA end fitting TRBJ2-7 better, the J assignment may be wrong. This CDR3 has 15 residues. Germline V CDR1 and CDR2: DFQATT, SNEGSKA (reference sequence). Here the CDR3 DNA reads TGCAGTGCTAGAGATGAGGGCGGGGTAGGGTACGAGCAGTACTTC. As protein: CSARDEGGVGYEQYF.

This clonotype was picked up many times. V gene TRBV29-1 combines with J gene TRBJ2-5; D may be TRBD1 or TRBD2 (5 bases each). The CDR3 sequence is 13 residues long. Between the trimmed V and J ends, which lost 3 bases and 4 bases, there was a span of 12 bases. Germline V gene data show CDR1 as SQVTM and CDR2 as ANQGSEA. CDR3: CSVEWVGTETQYF. CDR3 sequence (DNA): TGCAGCGTTGAGTGGGTTGGGACAGAGACCCAGTACTTC.

A few counts support this clonotype. V usage is TRBV6-5 and J usage is TRBJ1-6; the match to TRBD1 covers 9 bases. The CDR3 is 16 amino acids. The J segment lost 11 bases and the V segment lost 6 bases, leaving 14 bases of the junction unmatched. Germline values: CDR1 MNHEY, CDR2 SVGAGI. DNA for the CDR3: TGTGCCAGCAGCCCCATTCCCGGGACAGGGTCAGCACCCCTCCACTTT. Its protein is CASSPIPGTGSAPLHF.

This sequence joins TRBV6-6 and TRBJ2-1; D is perhaps TRBD1 or TRBD2 (5 bases each). Trimming left V 6 bases short and J 10 bases short, with 19 bases between. Germline CDR1 reads MNHNY; CDR2 reads SVGAGI (reference sequence). This CDR3 has 14 amino acids. CDR3: CASRIGTAESEQFF. The CDR3 region has the DNA TGTGCCAGCAGGATAGGGACCGCCGAATCGGAGCAGTTCTTC.

V is TRBV28 and J is TRBJ2-1; D gene ambiguous. The CDR3 contains 16 residues. Germline V lookup: CDR1 MDHEN, CDR2 SYDVKM. V gave up 7 bases and J gave up 11 bases, with 27 bases separating them. The CDR3 is CASTSGMGRSIRKQFF. The CDR3, as DNA: TGTGCCAGCACGAGTGGTATGGGCAGGTCTATCCGGAAGCAGTTCTTC.

Points on this clonotype: At one end the junction does not follow the germline gene, possibly because of a read error. CDR3 amino acids: CASSDGTSGFQATQYF. In DNA, the CDR3 is TGTGCCAGCAGTGACGGGACTAGCGGCTTCCAAGCGACCCAGTACTTC. The rearrangement uses TRBV2 and TRBJ2-5; TRBD2 matches 11 bases. This CDR3 has 16 residues. The V gene's germline CDR1 is SNHLY and CDR2 FYNNEI.

A few counts support this clonotype. V gene TRBV6-2 or TRBV6-3 combines with J gene TRBJ2-7; 8 bases agree with TRBD1. The CDR3 is 17 residues long. CDR1 MNHEY and CDR2 SVGEGT come from the germline V gene. J was trimmed by 2 bases and V by 6 bases; bases with no gene match: 15. The CDR3 reads CASSDYGTGGLTYEQYF. As DNA, the CDR3 is TGTGCCAGCAGCGATTACGGGACAGGCGGACTAACCTACGAGCAGTACTTC.

This rearrangement joins TRBV29-1 to TRBJ1-1; TRBD1 is a possible D gene (6 bases). This CDR3 contains 11 residues. Germline V gives CDR1 SQVTM, CDR2 ANQGSEA. The ends were cut back, 7 bases at V and 2 bases at J, with 8 bases in the middle. The CDR3 sequence: CSGGGNTEAFF. In nucleotides, the CDR3 is TGCAGCGGGGGGGGCAACACTGAAGCTTTCTTT.

The chain combines TRBV12-3 or TRBV12-4 with TRBJ1-4, with 12 bases matching TRBD1. Trimming cost V 5 bases and J 8 bases; bases outside gene matches: 6. This CDR3 contains 15 residues. The CDR3 protein is CASSHPGQGAEKLFF. The CDR3 nucleotides read TGTGCCAGCAGTCACCCGGGACAGGGGGCCGAAAAACTGTTTTTT.

Only a few counts were recorded for this clonotype. The rearrangement links TRBV7-9 to TRBJ1-2, with D possibly matching TRBD1 (6 bases). This CDR3 is built from 14 residues. The germline V gene encodes CDR1 SEHNR and CDR2 FQNEAQ (reference sequence). Trimming took off 5 bases at V and 6 bases at J, with 16 bases between the two ends. The CDR3 sequence: CASSPSPGVDGYTF. The CDR3 DNA follows: TGTGCCAGCAGCCCCTCCCCAGGGGTTGATGGCTACACCTTC.

The chain carries TRBV27 and TRBJ2-2, with unresolved D. V was clipped by 4 bases and J by 0 bases, with 9 bases between them. This CDR3 is 15 amino acids long. Germline-derived CDR1 and CDR2 are MNHEY and SMNVEV (reference sequence). CDR3 amino acids: CASSSQFANTGELFF. CDR3 sequence (DNA): TGTGCCAGCAGTTCTCAGTTCGCGAACACCGGGGAGCTGTTTTTT.

This clonotype was detected only a few times. The chain carries TRBV6-6 and TRBJ1-5, with D tentatively TRBD1 (6 bases). V was clipped by 10 bases and J by 4 bases, with 14 bases between them. The CDR3 totals 13 residues. Germline assignment: CDR1 MNHNY and CDR2 SVGAGI (reference sequence). CDR3 region: CATTKRGNQPQHF. The CDR3 region has the DNA TGTGCCACTACGAAGAGGGGGAATCAGCCCCAGCATTTT.

The CDR3 loop is CASSLQGHYQETQYF. Here the CDR3 DNA reads TGTGCCAGCAGTCTTCAGGGACATTACCAAGAGACCCAGTACTTC. The chain uses TRBV6-1 and TRBJ2-5, with a possible D match to TRBD1 (6 bases). The V gene lost 5 bases and the J gene lost 0 bases, with 13 bases spanning the gap. The germline V gene has CDR1 MNHNS and CDR2 SASEGT. CDR3 length equals 15 residues.

This chain joins TRBV27 and TRBJ2-4, with D possibly being TRBD2 (5 bases). V lost 4 bases and J lost 2, with 15 bases in between. Germline assignment: CDR1 MNHEY and CDR2 SMNVEV (reference sequence). The length of the CDR3 is 16 residues. DNA for the CDR3: TGTGCCAGCAGTTCCCTCTCCCGGGGATCCAAAAACATTCAGTACTTC. It is translated as CASSSLSRGSKNIQYF.